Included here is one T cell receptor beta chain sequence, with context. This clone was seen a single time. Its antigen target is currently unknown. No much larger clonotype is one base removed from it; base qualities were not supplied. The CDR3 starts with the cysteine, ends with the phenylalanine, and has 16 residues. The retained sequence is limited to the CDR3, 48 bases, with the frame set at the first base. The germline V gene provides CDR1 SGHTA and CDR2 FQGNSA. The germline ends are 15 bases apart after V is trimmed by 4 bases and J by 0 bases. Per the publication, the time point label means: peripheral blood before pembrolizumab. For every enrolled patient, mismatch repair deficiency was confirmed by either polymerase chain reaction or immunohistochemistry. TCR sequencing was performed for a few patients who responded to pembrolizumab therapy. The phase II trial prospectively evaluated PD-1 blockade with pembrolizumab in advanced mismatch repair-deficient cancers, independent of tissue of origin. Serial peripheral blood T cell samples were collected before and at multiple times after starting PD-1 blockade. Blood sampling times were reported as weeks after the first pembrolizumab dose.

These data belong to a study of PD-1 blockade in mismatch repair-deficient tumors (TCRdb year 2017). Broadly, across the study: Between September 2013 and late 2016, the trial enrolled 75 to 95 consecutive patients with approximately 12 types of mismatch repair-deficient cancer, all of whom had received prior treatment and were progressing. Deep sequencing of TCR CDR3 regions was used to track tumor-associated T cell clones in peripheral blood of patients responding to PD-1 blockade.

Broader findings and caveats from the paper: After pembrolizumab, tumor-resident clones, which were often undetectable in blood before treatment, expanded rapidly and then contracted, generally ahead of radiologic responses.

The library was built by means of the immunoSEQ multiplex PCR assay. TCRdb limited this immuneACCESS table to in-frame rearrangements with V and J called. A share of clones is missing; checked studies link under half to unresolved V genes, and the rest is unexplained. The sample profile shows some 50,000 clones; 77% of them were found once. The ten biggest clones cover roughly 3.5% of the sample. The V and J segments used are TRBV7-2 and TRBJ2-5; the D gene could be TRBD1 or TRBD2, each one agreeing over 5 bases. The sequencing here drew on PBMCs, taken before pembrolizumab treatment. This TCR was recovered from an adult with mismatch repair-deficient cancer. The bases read TGTGCCAGCAGCTCAGGGACGGCTCCCTACCAAGAGACCCAGTACTTC. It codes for CASSSGTAPYQETQYF.